These 2 T cell receptor beta chains originate from one sample sequenced in a study of long-term antiretroviral therapy in people with HIV. Sequencing used immunoSEQ v3.0 at survey level. Repertoires were generated with immunoSEQ multiplex PCR, while TCRdb's copy carries only in-frame clones and drops some. The table shows around 25,000 clones, with about four fifths occurring only once. The source material was unsorted PBMCs, sampled 3 years after starting antiretroviral therapy. The receptors originated from a man aged 18 to 35 with HIV.

This clone was detected only once. This chain connects TRBV30 to TRBJ1-2; 8 nucleotides match TRBD1. Per germline, CDR1 GTSNPN and CDR2 SVGIG (reference sequence). CDR3 length: 14 amino acids. V lost 4 bases, J lost 3 bases, and 7 bases stayed unmatched. In nucleotides, the CDR3 is TGTGCCTGGACCTTCGGACAGGGCGACTATGGCTACACCTTC. Amino acids: CAWTFGQGDYGYTF.

This clone was seen only a few times. The chain has TRBV2 and TRBJ1-1; a weak D match, TRBD1 (5 bases). The CDR3 length is 15 residues. Germline CDR1 is SNHLY and CDR2 is FYNNEI. V lost 6 bases, J lost 10 bases, and 24 bases lay in between. The CDR3 coding sequence is TGTGCCAGCAGAGATGCCCCCCAGGGCCCATCGAGAGCTTTCTTT. The encoded protein is CASRDAPQGPSRAFF. Complete variable domain (other parts from reference TRBV2 and TRBJ1-1): EPEVTQTPSHQVTQMGQEVILRCVPISNHLYFYWYRQILGQKVEFLVSFYNNEISEKSEIFDDQFSVERPDGSNFTLKIRSTKLEDSAMYFCASRDAPQGPSRAFFGQGTRLTVV.